Below, 31 T cell receptor beta chains from the same sample are listed, as sequenced in a study of OX40 agonist ivuxolimab in advanced cancers. TCRdb's copy holds only in-frame clones and misses some; the assay was immunoSEQ multiplex PCR. This sample yields about 40,000 clones, of which approximately 86% are seen a single time; about an eighth belongs to the top ten. The source was CD4+ or CD8+ T cells sorted from blood, collected in a trial of the OX40 agonist ivuxolimab. These receptors originate from an adult with an advanced solid tumor such as melanoma, head and neck, liver or kidney cancer.

The gene calls are TRBV10-3 and TRBJ2-3; no clear D gene. Germline loops: CDR1 ENHRY, CDR2 SYGVKD. The CDR3 consists of 15 residues. V lost 2 bases and J 0 bases, leaving 9 bases between the germline ends. The DNA of the CDR3 is TGTGCCATCAGTGAGCTGCATTCTAGCACAGATACGCAGTATTTT. Translation: CAISELHSSTDTQYF.

This chain links TRBV13 with TRBJ2-1; D might be TRBD2 (5 bases). The CDR3 length is 13 residues. The V end lost 4 bases, the J end lost 7 bases, and 11 bases lay between the germline ends. CDR1 and CDR2 from the germline V gene are PRHDT and FYEKMQ (reference sequence). CDR3 amino acids: CASSSGLTNEQFF. CDR3 nucleotide sequence: TGTGCCAGCAGCTCAGGACTGACTAATGAGCAGTTCTTC.

This clone was seen more than once but under ten times. A read error may produce the germline difference seen at one junction end. V is TRBV7-6 and J is TRBJ1-3, with D hard to call. The CDR3 covers 12 residues. CDR1 and CDR2 (germline): SGHVS, FNYEAQ. The CDR3, as DNA: TGTGCCAGTAGCTCAGATGAAAACACCATATATTTT. It yields the protein CASSSDENTIYF.

This clone has only one observation. The rearrangement links TRBV7-9 to TRBJ2-7; 7 nucleotides match TRBD1. The CDR3 contains 11 residues. Germline trimming cut 6 bases from V and 4 bases from J; bases unmatched to any gene: 0. The germline V gene encodes CDR1 SEHNR and CDR2 FQNEAQ (reference sequence). The CDR3 region is CASRQGYEQYF. CDR3 coding DNA: TGTGCCAGCAGACAGGGGTACGAGCAGTACTTC.

The chain couples TRBV9 to TRBJ1-5; the D is unclear. CDR1 and CDR2 from the germline V gene are SGDLS and YYNGEE. Trimming shortened V by 0 bases and J by 1 base, and 11 bases separated the two germline ends. CDR3 length: 16 amino acids. This CDR3 is CASSVGGGPSNQPQHF. The CDR3 nucleotides read TGTGCCAGCAGCGTAGGTGGCGGGCCCAGCAATCAGCCCCAGCATTTT. Drawing the rest from reference TRBV9 and TRBJ1-5, the complete variable domain is DSGVTQTPKHLITATGQRVTLRCSPRSGDLSVYWYQQSLDQGLQFLIQYYNGEERAKGNILERFSAQQFPDLHSELNLSSLELGDSALYFCASSVGGGPSNQPQHFGDGTRLSIL.

The rearrangement uses TRBV7-8 and TRBJ2-5, with 7 bases that match TRBD2. The CDR3 runs to 14 residues. With V trimmed by 4 bases and J by 5 bases, 7 bases remained unmatched. CDR1 and CDR2 (germline): SGHVS, FQNEAQ. The CDR3 bases are TGTGCCAGCAGCTCGGGACTACCTGGGGAGACCCAGTACTTC. It specifies CASSSGLPGETQYF.

This chain connects TRBV2 to TRBJ2-7; TRBD1 matches at 9 bases. The V segment lost 7 bases and the J segment 3 bases; nucleotides outside the gene matches: 7. The CDR3 length is 14 residues. Germline V gene lookup returns CDR1 SNHLY and CDR2 FYNNEI. This CDR3 is CASTLDRGNYEQYF. CDR3 in DNA: TGTGCCAGCACCCTGGACAGGGGAAACTACGAGCAGTACTTC.

The chain joins TRBV19 to TRBJ2-3; D may be TRBD1 (6 bases). The CDR3 length is 13 residues. The V gene lost 6 bases and the J gene lost 1 base, with 8 bases spanning the gap. Germline assignment: CDR1 LNHDA and CDR2 SQIVND (reference sequence). DNA for the CDR3: TGTGCCAGTAGGTGGGGGCGCACAGATACGCAGTATTTT. Its translation: CASRWGRTDTQYF.

This chain joins TRBV5-5 and TRBJ2-2, with 10 bases aligning to TRBD1. The trim removed 4 bases at V and 4 bases at J, leaving 13 bases unmatched. Germline-derived CDR1 and CDR2 are SGHKS and YYEKEE (reference sequence). The CDR3 is 18 residues long. The CDR3 DNA reads as TGTGCCAGCAGCCAATTAGGGACAGGGGATTTAGCCACCGGGGAGCTGTTTTTT. Encoded protein: CASSQLGTGDLATGELFF.

The chain uses TRBV25-1 and TRBJ2-7, with TRBD2 matching 7 bases. Per germline, CDR1 MGHDK and CDR2 SYGVNS. With 5 bases clipped from V and 3 bases from J, the junction kept 1 base outside the gene matches. The CDR3 extends over 12 amino acids. CDR3 DNA: TGTGCCAGCAGTTGGGGGGGCTACGAGCAGTACTTC. This encodes CASSWGGYEQYF.

The V call is TRBV7-9, the J call TRBJ1-2; D is possibly TRBD1 (5 bases). Germline loops: CDR1 SEHNR, CDR2 FQNEAQ (reference sequence). Trimming took off 5 bases at V and 4 bases at J, with 20 bases between the two ends. The CDR3 runs 16 residues. DNA of the CDR3: TGTGCCAGCAGCCCCCAGACGGGGGTACTCGTCTATGGCTACACCTTC. The encoded protein is CASSPQTGVLVYGYTF.

J is TRBJ1-1 and V is TRBV9; 8 nucleotides align to TRBD1. The germline CDR1 and CDR2 sequences are SGDLS and YYNGEE. After removal of 4 bases from V and 1 base from J, the junction contained 3 bases not matched to a gene. The CDR3 has 14 amino acids. The CDR3 nucleotides read TGTGCCAGCAGCTTGGGACAGGCGAACACTGAAGCTTTCTTT. It yields the protein CASSLGQANTEAFF.

The genes are TRBV7-9 and TRBJ1-2, with TRBD1 matching 8 bases. The CDR3 spans 16 residues. Germline trimming cut 7 bases from V and 1 base from J; bases unmatched to any gene: 11. Germline values: CDR1 SEHNR, CDR2 FQNEAQ (reference sequence). The CDR3 DNA reads as TGTGCCAGCACCGGACAGGGAATTTTAGTTAACTATGGCTACACCTTC. This codes for CASTGQGILVNYGYTF.

This chain uses TRBV15 with TRBJ2-3, with a weak D call TRBD2 (6 bases). Germline CDR1 and CDR2: LNHNV and YYDKDF (reference sequence). The V gene lost 3 bases and the J gene lost 1 base, with 11 bases spanning the gap. The CDR3 consists of 15 residues. CDR3: CATSRTLAGTDTQYF. In nucleotides, the CDR3 is TGTGCCACCAGCAGGACTTTAGCGGGCACAGATACGCAGTATTTT. Supplemented by reference TRBV15 and TRBJ2-3, the full variable domain reads DAMVIQNPRYQVTQFGKPVTLSCSQTLNHNVMYWYQQKSSQAPKLLFHYYDKDFNNEADTPDNFQSRRPNTSFCFLDIRSPGLGDTAMYLCATSRTLAGTDTQYFGPGTRLTVL.

The J gene is TRBJ1-5, the V gene TRBV6-5; 10 bases agree with TRBD1. Germline-derived CDR1 and CDR2 are MNHEY and SVGAGI. The CDR3 length is 15 residues. The J segment lost 2 bases and the V segment lost 6 bases, leaving 4 bases of the junction unmatched. In DNA form, the CDR3 reads TGTGCCAGCAGCAAGACAGGGGGCGGCAATCAGCCCCAGCATTTT. It yields the protein CASSKTGGGNQPQHF.

The chain carries TRBV29-1 and TRBJ1-1, with no clear D. V shed 0 bases and J shed 1 base, with 0 bases lying between them. Germline V lookup: CDR1 SQVTM, CDR2 ANQGSEA. This CDR3 spans 11 amino acids. CDR3 in amino acids: CSVEENTEAFF. DNA for the CDR3: TGCAGCGTTGAAGAGAACACTGAAGCTTTCTTT.

V usage is TRBV5-5 and J usage is TRBJ2-5, with a possible D match to TRBD1 (7 bases). Germline values: CDR1 SGHKS, CDR2 YYEKEE (reference sequence). CDR3 length: 15 amino acids. V was cut by 2 bases and J by 3 bases, with 14 bases left in between. The CDR3 DNA reads as TGTGCCAGCAGCTTAGGCGGGACAGAGAAAGAGACCCAGTACTTC. Amino acid sequence: CASSLGGTEKETQYF.

The genes are TRBV19 and TRBJ1-4, with D unclear. This CDR3 has 16 residues. Germline V gene sequence: CDR1 LNHDA, CDR2 SQIVND (reference sequence). Trimming took 7 bases from V and 6 from J, leaving 21 bases between them. CDR3 in DNA: TGTGCCAGTACCCCTGGGCCCCGGAGGAGGGATGAAAAACTGTTTTTT. Residues: CASTPGPRRRDEKLFF.

By share of the sample, this clone is medium-sized. This chain connects TRBV2 to TRBJ2-7; D remains ambiguous. The CDR3 sequence is 12 residues long. The V and J ends lost 3 bases and 2 bases respectively, with 5 bases between them. CDR1 is SNHLY and CDR2 is FYNNEI in the germline V gene. CDR3 region: CASSEPAYEQYF. CDR3 nucleotide sequence: TGTGCCAGCAGTGAGCCTGCCTACGAGCAGTACTTC.

This clone was picked up one time. This chain joins TRBV5-6 and TRBJ2-3; unclear D gene. The length of the CDR3 is 18 residues. Germline loops: CDR1 SGHDT, CDR2 YYEEEE. Deletions cut 4 bases from V and 3 bases from J, with 24 bases between. CDR3 loop: CASSPRLGGFGETDTQYF. For the CDR3, the DNA is TGTGCCAGCAGCCCCCGGTTGGGTGGATTTGGGGAAACAGATACGCAGTATTTT.

This chain uses TRBV13 with TRBJ1-2; D is uncertain. The CDR3 spans 15 residues. Deletions cut 0 bases from V and 3 bases from J, with 11 bases between. Germline-derived CDR1 and CDR2 are PRHDT and FYEKMQ (reference sequence). The CDR3 region has the DNA TGTGCCAGCAGCTTAGGCCCCGGGTTGGACTATGGCTACACCTTC. It yields the protein CASSLGPGLDYGYTF.

This chain links TRBV6-5 with TRBJ1-2; 7 bases are a match to TRBD1. Looked up from germline, CDR1 is MNHEY and CDR2 is SVGAGI. The ends lost 4 bases at V and 7 bases at J; junction bases unmatched: 3. This CDR3 has 12 amino acids. The CDR3 sequence: CASSFTGAGYTF. The CDR3 nucleotides are TGTGCCAGCAGTTTCACAGGGGCTGGCTACACCTTC.

This chain connects TRBV6-6 to TRBJ1-5, with a weak D call TRBD1 (5 bases). The V end lost 6 bases, the J end lost 2 bases, and 11 bases lay between the germline ends. CDR3 length equals 14 residues. Per the germline V gene, CDR1 is MNHNY and CDR2 is SVGAGI (reference sequence). The CDR3 here is CASSLTGGNQPQHF. Here the CDR3 DNA reads TGTGCCAGCAGCCTGACGGGGGGCAATCAGCCCCAGCATTTT.

V gene TRBV28 combines with J gene TRBJ1-1, with TRBD1 as a possible D gene (5 bases). Germline lookup yields CDR1 MDHEN and CDR2 SYDVKM. The CDR3 spans 15 residues. V lost 7 bases, J lost 1 base, and 16 bases lay in between. CDR3 in DNA: TGTGCCAGCACCTGGCAGGGTAGACGGAACACTGAAGCTTTCTTT. Its translation: CASTWQGRRNTEAFF.

The chain is built from TRBV6-5 and TRBJ1-3; D call uncertain. Looked up from germline, CDR1 is MNHEY and CDR2 is SVGAGI. This CDR3 has 13 residues. The germline V and J ends were trimmed by 0 bases and 2 bases, with 2 bases remaining between them. In DNA form, the CDR3 reads TGTGCCAGCAGTTACTCTCCTGGAAACACCATATATTTT. Amino acid sequence: CASSYSPGNTIYF.

This chain connects TRBV19 to TRBJ2-5; D may be TRBD2 (5 bases). This CDR3 region has 12 residues. Germline CDR1 is LNHDA and CDR2 is SQIVND (reference sequence). Trimming shortened V by 4 bases and J by 5 bases, and 8 bases separated the two germline ends. Here the CDR3 reads CASSNWEETQYF. The CDR3 DNA is TGTGCCAGTAGTAACTGGGAGGAGACCCAGTACTTC. The whole variable domain, remainder taken from reference TRBV19 and TRBJ2-5, is DGGITQSPKYLFRKEGQNVTLSCEQNLNHDAMYWYRQDPGQGLRLIYYSQIVNDFQKGDIAEGYSVSREKKESFPLTVTSAQKNPTAFYLCASSNWEETQYFGPGTRLLVL.

V and J are TRBV11-1 and TRBJ1-5; D uncertain. The length of the CDR3 is 13 residues. Trimming took off 3 bases at V and 5 bases at J, with 8 bases between the two ends. Germline V gene lookup returns CDR1 SGHAT and CDR2 FQDESV (reference sequence). CDR3 loop: CASSFGLYQPQHF. The CDR3 bases are TGTGCCAGCAGCTTTGGACTTTATCAGCCCCAGCATTTT.

V usage is TRBV10-3 and J usage is TRBJ1-6; the match to TRBD1 covers 9 bases. Germline V gives CDR1 ENHRY, CDR2 SYGVKD. V dropped 10 bases and J dropped 7; count of bases not matched to a gene: 5. This CDR3 has 13 residues. DNA of the CDR3: TGTGCCACCCAGGGACAGGGAAATTCACCCCTCCACTTT. Translating gives CATQGQGNSPLHF.

In this sample, this clone turned up a few times. The V gene is TRBV7-3, the J gene TRBJ1-1; D is ambiguous. Per the germline V gene, CDR1 is SGHTA and CDR2 is FQGTGA. V was shortened by 2 bases and J by 0 bases, with 7 bases between the two germline ends. The CDR3 is 14 residues long. The CDR3 reads CASSLGIMNTEAFF. CDR3 bases: TGTGCCAGCAGCTTAGGCATCATGAACACTGAAGCTTTCTTT.

CDR3 bases: TGTGCCAGCAGTGACTCGGACAGTTACAATGAGCAGTTCTTC. Residues: CASSDSDSYNEQFF. This sequence joins TRBV6-4 and TRBJ2-1; a weak D match, TRBD1 (6 bases). Germline CDR1 reads MRHNA; CDR2 reads SNTAGT. The CDR3 runs to 14 residues. The V end lost 0 bases, the J end lost 4 bases, and 7 bases lay between the germline ends.

CDR3 nucleotides: TGTGCCAGCAGTTTAAGAGGATCTGGGGCCAACGTCCTGACTTTC. This gives the protein CASSLRGSGANVLTF. V is TRBV27 and J is TRBJ2-6; D ambiguous. Germline V gene lookup returns CDR1 MNHEY and CDR2 SMNVEV (reference sequence). The ends were cut back, 2 bases at V and 1 base at J, with 6 bases in the middle. The CDR3 totals 15 residues. Looking up the rest from reference TRBV27 and TRBJ2-6 gives the full variable domain: EAQVTQNPRYLITVTGKKLTVTCSQNMNHEYMSWYRQDPGLGLRQIYYSMNVEVTDKGDVPEGYKVSRKEKRNFPLILESPSPNQTSLYFCASSLRGSGANVLTFGAGSRLTVL.